These 27 T cell receptor beta chains share one sample of origin, sequenced in a study of post-analysis software for immune sequencing data. General observations from the study: TRBV5-6, TRBV5-1 and TRBV20-1 belonged to a set of about five TRBV segments that were more frequent in patients than controls.

TCR beta libraries were prepared from cDNA with unique molecular identifiers. Via MiXCR, TCRdb re-called the PCR reads, giving one row per CDR3 protein. The table lists some 800,000 distinct CDR3 sequences, 46% of them singletons. Their specific antigens are unknown. The sequenced material came from blood. These TCRs come from a girl between 10 and 17 years old with multiple sclerosis.

The J gene is TRBJ1-6, the V gene TRBV20-1; TRBD1 agrees at 7 bases. The germline V gene encodes CDR1 DFQATT and CDR2 SNEGSKA (reference sequence). CDR3 length equals 13 residues. CDR3 residues: CSPGRQGGSPLHF. Written as DNA, the CDR3 is TGCAGCCCCGGGCGACAGGGAGGGTCACCCCTCCACTTT.

The chain couples TRBV7-2 to TRBJ2-1, with 12 bases lining up with TRBD2. The J segment lost 9 bases and the V segment lost 1 base, leaving 7 bases of the junction unmatched. Germline-derived CDR1 and CDR2 are SGHTA and FQGNSA. CDR3 length: 16 amino acids. The chain's CDR3 is CASSLGLAGGWGEQFF. The CDR3 bases are TGTGCCAGCAGCTTAGGGCTAGCGGGAGGGTGGGGTGAGCAGTTCTTC.

The J gene is TRBJ2-3, the V gene TRBV28; 9 nucleotides agree with TRBD2. V shed 2 bases, J shed 4 bases, and the junction held 13 bases outside the gene matches. Germline V gene sequence: CDR1 MDHEN, CDR2 SYDVKM. This CDR3 is 18 amino acids long. DNA for the CDR3: TGTGCCAGCAGTTTAGTTTCTTGGATAGCGGGAGACCCAGATACGCAGTATTTT. This encodes CASSLVSWIAGDPDTQYF.

V and J are TRBV2 and TRBJ1-5; unclear D gene. Trimming pared 6 bases from V and 7 bases from J, leaving 13 bases between. The germline V gene encodes CDR1 SNHLY and CDR2 FYNNEI. The CDR3 spans 13 residues. The CDR3 loop is CASRREFGQPQHF. In DNA, the CDR3 is TGTGCCAGCAGGCGGGAGTTCGGGCAGCCCCAGCATTTT.

V is TRBV20-1 and J is TRBJ2-3, with D hard to call. Trimming took off 0 bases at V and 5 bases at J, with 6 bases between the two ends. The CDR3 loop spans 12 amino acids. Germline V gives CDR1 DFQATT, CDR2 SNEGSKA (reference sequence). DNA of the CDR3: TGCAGTGCTAGAGAGTGGGGAGATACGCAGTATTTT. Translation gives CSAREWGDTQYF.

The sample holds a few counts of this clonotype. The chain uses TRBV9 and TRBJ2-3; TRBD2 matches 10 bases. V lost 0 bases and J lost 4; bases outside the gene matches: 5. Germline V gives CDR1 SGDLS, CDR2 YYNGEE. The CDR3 runs 16 residues. In DNA form, the CDR3 reads TGTGCCAGCAGCGTAGGTCCTAGCGGGGGCTCAGATACGCAGTATTTT. Translated, it gives CASSVGPSGGSDTQYF.

This chain connects TRBV6-6 to TRBJ2-7; TRBD1 agrees at 10 bases. Germline trimming cut 1 base from V and 4 bases from J; bases unmatched to any gene: 7. Looked up from germline, CDR1 is MNHNY and CDR2 is SVGAGI (reference sequence). The CDR3 totals 16 residues. CDR3 amino acids: CASSYYGGTGEYEQYF. CDR3 bases: TGTGCCAGCAGTTACTACGGCGGGACAGGGGAGTACGAGCAGTACTTC.

This clonotype has at least ten counts. The V and J genes are TRBV10-3 and TRBJ1-2; 8 bases match TRBD1. Germline V gene lookup returns CDR1 ENHRY and CDR2 SYGVKD. The V and J ends lost 3 bases and 8 bases, in that order; junction bases with no gene match: 5. This CDR3 region has 13 residues. The CDR3 protein is CAISELRDRGYTF. The CDR3 DNA is TGTGCCATCAGTGAACTCCGGGACAGGGGCTACACCTTC.

V and J are TRBV5-1 and TRBJ1-3; D is perhaps TRBD1 (5 bases). The CDR3 has 18 residues. Trimming cost V 3 bases and J 1 base, with 20 bases left between them. Germline V gives CDR1 SGHRS, CDR2 YFSETQ. CDR3 residues: CASSSLPGVYRSGNTIYF. As DNA, the CDR3 is TGCGCCAGCAGCTCCCTCCCGGGGGTATACCGGTCTGGAAACACCATATATTTT.

The chain is built from TRBV28 and TRBJ2-6; TRBD1 matches at 7 bases. Looked up from germline, CDR1 is MDHEN and CDR2 is SYDVKM. The CDR3 runs 17 residues. V was clipped by 5 bases and J by 1 base; unmatched bases: 8. The CDR3 loop is CASSPDRDRSGANVLTF. In DNA, the CDR3 is TGTGCCAGCAGTCCCGACAGGGACCGTTCTGGGGCCAACGTCCTGACTTTC.

This chain connects TRBV12-3 or TRBV12-4 to TRBJ2-5, with a possible D match to TRBD1 (6 bases). The CDR3 length is 15 residues. Deletions cut 6 bases from V and 4 bases from J, with 18 bases between. Here the CDR3 reads CASSPDREFGETQYF. Here the CDR3 DNA reads TGTGCCAGCAGCCCGGACAGAGAGTTTGGAGAGACCCAGTACTTC.

The CDR3 bases are TGTGCCAGCAACGTATTTCTTTTCAGGGGAGGGATCTACGAGCAGTACTTC. Residues: CASNVFLFRGGIYEQYF. This sequence joins TRBV7-2 and TRBJ2-7, with TRBD2 as a possible D gene (7 bases). Germline V gene lookup returns CDR1 SGHTA and CDR2 FQGNSA. The V end was cut by 7 bases, the J end by 3 bases, with 25 bases between. The CDR3 sequence is 17 residues long. The whole variable domain, remainder taken from reference TRBV7-2 and TRBJ2-7, is GAGVSQSPSNKVTEKGKDVELRCDPISGHTALYWYRQSLGQGLEFLIYFQGNSAPDKSGLPSDRFSAERTGGSVSTLTIQRTQQEDSAVYLCASNVFLFRGGIYEQYFGPGTRLTVT.

The chain combines TRBV20-1 with TRBJ2-1; 9 nucleotides agree with TRBD2. With 8 bases clipped from V and 8 bases from J, the junction kept 13 bases outside the gene matches. Germline V gene data show CDR1 as DFQATT and CDR2 as SNEGSKA (reference sequence). This CDR3 spans 14 amino acids. The CDR3 loop reads CSSSGGTSFDEQFF. The CDR3 DNA reads TGCAGTTCCAGTGGGGGGACTAGCTTCGATGAGCAGTTCTTC.

Remarks on this clonotype: One end of the junction does not line up with germline, which may come from a read error. The chain recombines TRBV10-3 with TRBJ2-5; D remains unclear. The assigned J gene may be wrong: the sequence end matches TRBJ2-7 better. Germline CDR1 and CDR2: ENHRY and SYGVKD. The CDR3 has 16 amino acids. Here the CDR3 DNA reads TGTACCATCAGTGAGTCGGAGAAGGCTGGGTCGGGCGAGCAGTACTTC. It encodes CTISESEKAGSGEQYF.

This clonotype was observed a few times. CDR3 sequence: CASTHGSSAYNEQFF. CDR3 DNA sequence: TGTGCCAGCACCCACGGGTCTTCTGCCTACAATGAGCAGTTCTTC. The rearrangement joins TRBV6-5 to TRBJ2-1, with no clear D. Germline-derived CDR1 and CDR2 are MNHEY and SVGAGI. The CDR3 contains 15 residues. V was shortened by 7 bases and J by 2 bases, with 15 bases between the two germline ends.

The chain has TRBV6-6 and TRBJ2-5; 9 nucleotides match TRBD2. The DNA end is a closer match to TRBJ2-7, so the J assignment may be wrong. Germline V gives CDR1 MNHNY, CDR2 SVGAGI (reference sequence). CDR3 size: 13 residues. The CDR3 nucleotides read TGTGCCAGCAGCGAAGTAGCGGGAGCCGAGCAGTACTTC. It encodes CASSEVAGAEQYF.

This clonotype was observed a handful of times. The genes are TRBV7-9 and TRBJ2-5, with 7 bases identical to TRBD1. This CDR3 is built from 16 residues. Germline V lookup: CDR1 SEHNR, CDR2 FQNEAQ (reference sequence). V shed 4 bases and J 0 bases; nucleotides not matched to a gene: 8. CDR3 nucleotides: TGTGCCAGCAGCTCGAGGCTAGGACAGGACCAAGAGACCCAGTACTTC. This encodes CASSSRLGQDQETQYF.

The V and J genes are TRBV3-1 and TRBJ2-1; 11 bases line up with TRBD2. This CDR3 spans 15 amino acids. V dropped 3 bases and J dropped 7; count of bases not matched to a gene: 5. CDR1 LGHDT and CDR2 YNNKEL come from the germline V gene (reference sequence). CDR3 in amino acids: CASSHDGTSGNEQFF. CDR3 DNA sequence: TGTGCCAGCAGCCACGACGGGACTAGCGGTAATGAGCAGTTCTTC.

V is TRBV2 and J is TRBJ1-2; 8 bases align to TRBD1. The germline V gene has CDR1 SNHLY and CDR2 FYNNEI. J was trimmed by 8 bases and V by 6 bases; bases with no gene match: 8. The CDR3 consists of 13 residues. CDR3 sequence: CASRARQGSGYTF. The DNA for the CDR3 is TGTGCCAGCAGGGCCCGACAGGGGAGCGGCTACACCTTC. Looking up the rest from reference TRBV2 and TRBJ1-2 gives the full variable domain: EPEVTQTPSHQVTQMGQEVILRCVPISNHLYFYWYRQILGQKVEFLVSFYNNEISEKSEIFDDQFSVERPDGSNFTLKIRSTKLEDSAMYFCASRARQGSGYTFGSGTRLTVV.

This clonotype was seen just once. This chain links TRBV7-6 with TRBJ2-3; 9 bases fit TRBD2. The J segment lost 0 bases and the V segment lost 3 bases, leaving 10 bases of the junction unmatched. The germline V gene has CDR1 SGHVS and CDR2 FNYEAQ. The CDR3 covers 18 residues. CDR3 sequence: CASSFTPLAGVSTDTQYF. In nucleotides, the CDR3 is TGTGCCAGCAGCTTTACGCCACTAGCGGGTGTAAGCACAGATACGCAGTATTTT.

This chain uses TRBV11-2 with TRBJ2-1; no reliable D call. V lost 0 bases, J lost 2 bases, and 5 bases lay in between. The CDR3 sequence is 14 residues long. Germline loops: CDR1 SGHAT, CDR2 FQNNGV. This chain's CDR3 is CASSLETAYNEQFF. As DNA, the CDR3 is TGTGCCAGCAGCTTAGAAACAGCCTACAATGAGCAGTTCTTC.

Concerning this clonotype itself: A much larger clone differs from this one at a single base, so this may be a read error. The chain joins TRBV6-4 to TRBJ2-4, with TRBD2 as a possible D gene (6 bases). Looked up from germline, CDR1 is MRHNA and CDR2 is SNTAGT. The CDR3 contains 15 residues. CDR3 residues: CASSRPREAKTIQYF. CDR3 coding DNA: TGTGCCAGCAGTAGACCGAGGGAGGCCAAAACCATTCAGTACTTC.

The rearrangement links TRBV6-5 to TRBJ2-1; 9 nucleotides match TRBD2. Trimming took 1 base from V and 7 from J; bases not matched to a gene: 5. The CDR3 consists of 15 residues. Per the germline V gene, CDR1 is MNHEY and CDR2 is SVGAGI. This CDR3 is CASSYYTSGPNEQFF. The CDR3 DNA follows: TGTGCCAGCAGTTACTATACTAGCGGGCCAAATGAGCAGTTCTTC.

This clonotype was observed a few times. A read error may account for a junction end that differs from germline. This chain links TRBV7-2 with TRBJ2-4; the D call may be TRBD1 or TRBD2 (5 bases each). CDR3 length: 14 amino acids. Germline CDR1 SGHTA, CDR2 FQGNSA. CDR3 sequence (DNA): TGTGCCGGCAGCTTACCTCGAGGGACGGAGGAGCAGTACTTC. Translated: CAGSLPRGTEEQYF.

The chain uses TRBV12-3 or TRBV12-4 and TRBJ2-5; a possible D gene is TRBD2 (6 bases). Trimming left V 5 bases short and J 1 base short, with 17 bases between. The CDR3 runs 16 residues. The DNA for the CDR3 is TGTGCCAGCAGTAGTCTGGGGGGTTTCTTCCAAGAGACCCAGTACTTC. Translating it yields CASSSLGGFFQETQYF.

This clonotype occurred a few times. This chain connects TRBV6-1 to TRBJ2-1, with 8 bases aligning to TRBD1. Germline V gives CDR1 MNHNS, CDR2 SASEGT. The CDR3 is 17 amino acids. The V segment lost 5 bases and the J segment 8 bases; nucleotides outside the gene matches: 17. CDR3 DNA: TGTGCCAGCAGTAGGGGGACACCGGGACAGGTGTTCTATGAGCAGTTCTTC. This translates into CASSRGTPGQVFYEQFF.

The chain employs TRBV29-1 and TRBJ2-3, with 7 bases lining up with TRBD1. The CDR3 runs 13 residues. The V and J ends lost 0 bases and 9 bases, in that order; junction bases with no gene match: 6. The germline V gene encodes CDR1 SQVTM and CDR2 ANQGSEA. The CDR3 region is CSVEDYRGGTQYF. The CDR3 coding sequence is TGCAGCGTTGAAGACTACAGGGGTGGGACGCAGTATTTT.